This T cell receptor (beta chain) originates from a study of CD8 T cells in Susac syndrome. An input of about 0.5 to 1 ug of RNA was subjected to reverse transcription using random hexamers. Multiplex PCR with immunoSEQ amplified the TCR beta CDR3 across 54 Vbeta and 13 Jbeta. TCRdb re-called the immunoSEQ multiplex PCR reads with MiXCR, one entry per CDR3 protein. The table has some 90,000 distinct CDR3 sequences, approximately 95% seen once; the top ten hold approximately 0.31%. Findings and caveats of the study: TCR sequencing and HLA analysis covered a relatively small number of individuals.

Regarding this clonotype: Its target is not known.

V lost 0 bases, J lost 0 bases, and 11 bases lay in between. CDR3 size: 16 residues. Germline CDR1 and CDR2: DFQATT and SNEGSKA (reference sequence). The sequenced target, TCR beta, came from blood CD8+ and CD4+ T cells. Healthy donors, matched for age and sex, constituted the control group. The receptor's source is a human donor in good health. The chain joins TRBV20-1 to TRBJ2-2; a possible D gene is TRBD1 (6 bases). Specimen: CD8+ T cells from PBMCs. CDR3 amino acids: CSARDTGPANTGELFF. CDR3 coding DNA: TGCAGTGCTAGAGATACAGGGCCCGCGAACACCGGGGAGCTGTTTTTT.